These 27 T cell receptor beta chains were sequenced from one sample in a study of blood T cell repertoires in COVID-19. Clones were read by immunoSEQ multiplex PCR, and TCRdb kept only the in-frame ones, dropping some. Of some 230,000 clones listed, roughly nine tenths are singletons. The sequenced material came from PBMCs or T cells enriched from blood (not recorded which). The source of these receptors is a young woman in a cohort exposed to, infected with or recovered from COVID-19 (not recorded which).

J is TRBJ2-5 and V is TRBV7-9; 7 bases are a match to TRBD2. Losses at the gene ends were 2 bases for V and 4 bases for J; bases not matched to a gene: 7. The germline V gene encodes CDR1 SEHNR and CDR2 FQNEAQ (reference sequence). This CDR3 region has 15 residues. CDR3 bases: TGTGCCAGCAGCTTACTAGCGGCAGAGGGAGAGACCCAGTACTTC. Encoded protein: CASSLLAAEGETQYF.

The rearrangement joins TRBV9 to TRBJ1-4, with 7 bases matching TRBD1. Germline CDR1 reads SGDLS; CDR2 reads YYNGEE. Unmatched junction bases numbered 10, after V lost 3 bases and J lost 8 bases. CDR3 length equals 15 residues. CDR3 nucleotides: TGTGCCAGCAGCGAGGGGGCGCGATCTGGCGAAAAACTGTTTTTT. This encodes CASSEGARSGEKLFF.

V is TRBV7-3 and J is TRBJ1-2; TRBD1 might be the D (5 bases). V lost 4 bases, J lost 8 bases, and 14 bases lay in between. This CDR3 spans 13 amino acids. Germline loops: CDR1 SGHTA, CDR2 FQGTGA. CDR3 DNA sequence: TGTGCCAGCAGCTATGCGGAAGGGGTGGGCTACACCTTC. Translation gives CASSYAEGVGYTF.

This chain links TRBV27 with TRBJ2-1, with 11 bases matching TRBD1. Per the germline V gene, CDR1 is MNHEY and CDR2 is SMNVEV (reference sequence). The CDR3 runs 16 residues. The V segment lost 5 bases and the J segment 3 bases; nucleotides outside the gene matches: 6. In DNA form, the CDR3 reads TGTGCCAGCAGTGTTTCCGGGACAGGGGGCTACAATGAGCAGTTCTTC. Its translation is CASSVSGTGGYNEQFF.

The rearrangement links TRBV5-1 to TRBJ2-3; TRBD1 might be the D (5 bases). V was shortened by 0 bases and J by 2 bases, with 13 bases between the two germline ends. CDR3 size: 16 residues. Germline CDR1 is SGHRS and CDR2 is YFSETQ. CDR3 sequence: CASSLARVFTTDTQYF. The CDR3 nucleotides are TGCGCCAGCAGCTTGGCCAGGGTTTTCACCACAGATACGCAGTATTTT.

Only a few counts were recorded for this clone. V gene TRBV18 combines with J gene TRBJ1-1; D uncertain. V was clipped by 3 bases and J by 6 bases, with 11 bases between them. Looked up from germline, CDR1 is KGHSH and CDR2 is LQKENI. The CDR3 totals 13 residues. The CDR3 DNA reads as TGTGCCAGCTCACCCGATGGAGGGCCTGAAGCTTTCTTT. Residues: CASSPDGGPEAFF.

The rearrangement links TRBV4-1 to TRBJ2-7, with TRBD2 identical over 10 bases. Germline trimming cut 3 bases from V and 1 base from J; bases unmatched to any gene: 12. Germline V gives CDR1 MGHRA, CDR2 YSYEKL. CDR3 length equals 18 residues. For the CDR3, the DNA is TGCGCCAGCAGCCACCAAAGGGTCATAGCGGGAGGTTCCTACGAGCAGTACTTC. Its protein product is CASSHQRVIAGGSYEQYF.

This chain joins TRBV7-6 and TRBJ1-1; a weak D match, TRBD1 (5 bases). V was cut by 6 bases and J by 0 bases, with 8 bases left in between. CDR1 SGHVS and CDR2 FNYEAQ come from the germline V gene. CDR3 length: 13 residues. The CDR3 nucleotides are TGTGCCAGCAGTAGCAGGGTGAACACTGAAGCTTTCTTT. Translation: CASSSRVNTEAFF.

As DNA, the CDR3 is TGTGCCAGCTCATCCGCCGGGACAAGGGATCAGCCCCAGCATTTT. Its protein is CASSSAGTRDQPQHF. The rearrangement joins TRBV18 to TRBJ1-5; maybe TRBD1 (6 bases). The CDR3 runs 15 residues. V was shortened by 5 bases and J by 5 bases, with 16 bases between the two germline ends. The germline CDR1 and CDR2 sequences are KGHSH and LQKENI.

Details on this clone: Other DNA sequences from this sample encode an identical CDR3 as well. This sequence joins TRBV5-6 and TRBJ1-3; D might be TRBD1 (6 bases). Germline CDR1 SGHDT, CDR2 YYEEEE. The CDR3 is made up of 15 amino acids. V was pared by 0 bases and J by 0 bases, with 7 bases between. CDR3 sequence reads: CASSLATGSGNTIYF. CDR3 nucleotide sequence: TGTGCCAGCAGCTTGGCGACAGGCTCTGGAAACACCATATATTTT.

This clone was detected only a few times. The chain employs TRBV13 and TRBJ1-4, with a possible D match to TRBD1 (6 bases). Trimming removed 5 bases from V and 7 bases from J, with 17 bases in between. Germline V gene sequence: CDR1 PRHDT, CDR2 FYEKMQ (reference sequence). The CDR3 spans 15 residues. Here the CDR3 reads CASSLPTGAGEKLFF. CDR3 in DNA: TGTGCCAGCAGCCTACCGACAGGTGCGGGTGAAAAACTGTTTTTT. Supplemented by reference TRBV13 and TRBJ1-4, the full variable domain reads AAGVIQSPRHLIKEKRETATLKCYPIPRHDTVYWYQQGPGQDPQFLISFYEKMQSDKGSIPDRFSAQQFSDYHSELNMSSLELGDSALYFCASSLPTGAGEKLFFGSGTQLSVL.

This chain connects TRBV5-1 to TRBJ2-2, with D maybe TRBD1 (6 bases). Germline V gives CDR1 SGHRS, CDR2 YFSETQ. The CDR3 contains 15 residues. Trimming left V 4 bases short and J 3 bases short, with 13 bases between. CDR3 DNA: TGCGCCAGCAGCCCGAGGGGACAACACACCGGGGAGCTGTTTTTT. It yields the protein CASSPRGQHTGELFF. Full variable domain (outside the CDR3, taken from reference TRBV5-1 and TRBJ2-2): KAGVTQTPRYLIKTRGQQVTLSCSPISGHRSVSWYQQTPGQGLQFLFEYFSETQRNKGNFPGRFSGRQFSNSRSEMNVSTLELGDSALYLCASSPRGQHTGELFFGEGSRLTVL.

Worth noting for this clone: One end of the junction is discordant with germline, which a read error may explain. The CDR3 region is CASSLRREAYNEQFF. The DNA for the CDR3 is TGTGCTAGCAGCTTAAGGCGGGAGGCCTACAATGAGCAGTTCTTC. The chain joins TRBV7-7 to TRBJ2-1; 8 bases fit TRBD2. CDR3 size: 15 residues. Germline CDR1 reads SSHAT; CDR2 reads FNYEAQ (reference sequence).

The chain has TRBV2 and TRBJ1-6; no clear D. This CDR3 region has 11 residues. The V and J ends lost 6 bases and 11 bases respectively, with 8 bases between them. Germline V gives CDR1 SNHLY, CDR2 FYNNEI. The CDR3 DNA reads as TGTGCCAGCAGCGTGACACCACCCCTCCACTTT. Amino acid sequence: CASSVTPPLHF. The whole variable domain, remainder taken from reference TRBV2 and TRBJ1-6, is EPEVTQTPSHQVTQMGQEVILRCVPISNHLYFYWYRQILGQKVEFLVSFYNNEISEKSEIFDDQFSVERPDGSNFTLKIRSTKLEDSAMYFCASSVTPPLHFGNGTRLTVT.

V and J are TRBV7-9 and TRBJ1-2; D might be TRBD1 (5 bases). Looked up from germline, CDR1 is SEHNR and CDR2 is FQNEAQ (reference sequence). V was trimmed by 1 base and J by 5 bases, leaving 20 bases between them. This CDR3 region has 17 residues. The CDR3 sequence is CASSLVDAATDPYGYTF. For the CDR3, the DNA is TGTGCCAGCAGCTTAGTTGACGCGGCGACAGACCCTTATGGCTACACCTTC.

This sequence joins TRBV10-3 and TRBJ2-3; 9 bases map to TRBD2. V trimming: 9 bases; J trimming: 3 bases; junction bases outside the gene matches: 4. The CDR3 contains 13 residues. The germline V gene has CDR1 ENHRY and CDR2 SYGVKD. The CDR3 DNA follows: TGTGCCATGCGGGGGGGCGGTACAGATACGCAGTATTTT. Translating gives CAMRGGGTDTQYF.

The chain links TRBV5-1 to TRBJ2-3; no firm D call. V was shortened by 0 bases and J by 0 bases, with 8 bases between the two germline ends. The CDR3 has 15 amino acids. Germline assignment: CDR1 SGHRS and CDR2 YFSETQ. The CDR3 DNA is TGCGCCAGCAGCTTGGGCAGGTTTAGCACAGATACGCAGTATTTT. The encoded protein is CASSLGRFSTDTQYF.

The chain carries TRBV3-1 (or the pseudogene TRBV3-2) and TRBJ2-5; D is unresolved. The V gene's germline CDR1 is LGHDT and CDR2 YNNKEL (reference sequence). The CDR3 sequence is 15 residues long. With 1 base removed from V and 4 bases from J, the gap between germline ends came to 13 bases. The chain's CDR3 is CASSQVGLLGETQYF. As DNA, the CDR3 is TGTGCCAGCAGCCAAGTTGGGCTTCTCGGAGAGACCCAGTACTTC.

The chain employs TRBV7-9 and TRBJ2-5, with 10 bases lining up with TRBD1. Germline V CDR1 and CDR2: SEHNR, FQNEAQ (reference sequence). V lost 5 bases to trimming and J lost 2 bases; unmatched junction nucleotides: 5. The CDR3 runs 15 residues. The CDR3 is CASSLRTGGQETQYF. The CDR3 region has the DNA TGTGCCAGCAGCCTCCGGACAGGGGGGCAAGAGACCCAGTACTTC.

V gene TRBV28 combines with J gene TRBJ1-6; unclear D gene. Germline CDR1 reads MDHEN; CDR2 reads SYDVKM. V gave up 5 bases and J gave up 7 bases, with 12 bases separating them. The CDR3 is made up of 14 amino acids. This chain's CDR3 is CASSENKKNSPLHF. The CDR3 DNA follows: TGTGCCAGCAGTGAGAATAAGAAAAATTCACCCCTCCACTTT. Complete variable domain (other parts from reference TRBV28 and TRBJ1-6): DVKVTQSSRYLVKRTGEKVFLECVQDMDHENMFWYRQDPGLGLRLIYFSYDVKMKEKGDIPEGYSVSREKKERFSLILESASTNQTSMYLCASSENKKNSPLHFGNGTRLTVT.

This chain links TRBV5-1 with TRBJ1-4; D possibly corresponds to TRBD1 (5 bases). Germline values: CDR1 SGHRS, CDR2 YFSETQ. The CDR3 is made up of 14 amino acids. Trimming removed 7 bases at V and 2 bases at J, with 12 bases between. CDR3 coding DNA: TGCGCCAGCGCTAGGGGTGAGACTAATGAAAAACTGTTTTTT. This codes for CASARGETNEKLFF.

This clone occurred a few times. The gene calls are TRBV7-8 and TRBJ1-2; tentative D call: TRBD1 (5 bases). Between the trimmed V and J ends, which lost 0 bases and 7 bases, there was a span of 9 bases. CDR3 length: 13 amino acids. Germline V gene lookup returns CDR1 SGHVS and CDR2 FQNEAQ. The CDR3 DNA is TGTGCCAGCAGCTTAGCGGGGGGATTTGGCTACACCTTC. This sequence encodes CASSLAGGFGYTF. Full variable domain (remainder filled in from reference TRBV7-8 and TRBJ1-2): GAGVSQSPRYKVAKRGQDVALRCDPISGHVSLFWYQQALGQGPEFLTYFQNEAQLDKSGLPSDRFFAERPEGSVSTLKIQRTQQEDSAVYLCASSLAGGFGYTFGSGTRLTVV.

V is TRBV19 and J is TRBJ1-5; no reliable D call. This CDR3 is 16 amino acids long. Per the germline V gene, CDR1 is LNHDA and CDR2 is SQIVND (reference sequence). V was pared by 1 base and J by 3 bases, with 13 bases between. CDR3 DNA: TGTGCCAGTAGTATAGTCGGAGGCCAGGCCAATCAGCCCCAGCATTTT. This sequence encodes CASSIVGGQANQPQHF.

The rearrangement uses TRBV19 and TRBJ1-2, with 7 bases that match TRBD1. Per the germline V gene, CDR1 is LNHDA and CDR2 is SQIVND (reference sequence). Trimming removed 5 bases from V and 6 bases from J; junction bases left unmatched: 6. This CDR3 comprises 13 residues. CDR3 region: CASSFPGTDGYTF. The CDR3 nucleotides are TGTGCCAGTAGTTTTCCCGGGACAGATGGCTACACCTTC.

The V and J genes are TRBV29-1 and TRBJ1-1; D remains unclear. Germline V gene data show CDR1 as SQVTM and CDR2 as ANQGSEA. Trimming cost V 7 bases and J 1 base, with 22 bases left between them. The CDR3 extends over 16 amino acids. The CDR3 reads CSAELHTRQQNTEAFF. CDR3 DNA sequence: TGCAGCGCTGAGTTGCACACACGTCAACAGAACACTGAAGCTTTCTTT.

V usage is TRBV6-5 and J usage is TRBJ2-7, with D tentatively TRBD1 (5 bases). Germline CDR1 and CDR2: MNHEY and SVGAGI. Trimming cost V 6 bases and J 0 bases, with 15 bases left between them. CDR3 length equals 15 residues. CDR3: CASRSGILSSYEQYF. The CDR3 nucleotides read TGTGCCAGCAGATCAGGGATACTTAGCTCCTACGAGCAGTACTTC.

The CDR3 DNA follows: TGTGCCAGCAGCCTAGCAGTTGAGCAGTTCTTC. It encodes CASSLAVEQFF. This sequence joins TRBV5-5 and TRBJ2-1; D is possibly TRBD2 (5 bases). CDR3 size: 11 residues. V dropped 4 bases and J dropped 9 bases, with 8 bases sitting between them. Germline V gene sequence: CDR1 SGHKS, CDR2 YYEKEE (reference sequence).